These 21 T cell receptor beta chains share one sample of origin, sequenced in a study of blood T cell repertoires in COVID-19. Method: immunoSEQ multiplex PCR; TCRdb's copy keeps in-frame clones and lacks some. The sample has around 53,000 clones, about 77% seen once. Sequencing used peripheral blood. The receptors come from a man between 65 and 85 years old with active or convalescent COVID-19.

The V gene is TRBV5-6, the J gene TRBJ2-7; 7 nucleotides agree with TRBD1. The V and J ends lost 1 base and 0 bases, in that order; junction bases with no gene match: 4. Germline CDR1 reads SGHDT; CDR2 reads YYEEEE. The CDR3 length is 15 residues. For the CDR3, the DNA is TGTGCCAGCAGCTTGTATGGGACAGTCTCCTACGAGCAGTACTTC. It translates to CASSLYGTVSYEQYF. Variable domain in full (rest from reference TRBV5-6 and TRBJ2-7): DAGVTQSPTHLIKTRGQQVTLRCSPKSGHDTVSWYQQALGQGPQFIFQYYEEEERQRGNFPDRFSGHQFPNYSSELNVNALLLGDSALYLCASSLYGTVSYEQYFGPGTRLTVT.

The chain joins TRBV7-3 to TRBJ2-5; 7 positions agree with TRBD2. CDR3 length: 16 amino acids. The ends lost 1 base at V and 2 bases at J; junction bases unmatched: 7. CDR1 is SGHTA and CDR2 is FQGTGA in the germline V gene. The CDR3: CASSLNGGSKQETQYF. CDR3 in DNA: TGTGCCAGCAGCTTAAATGGCGGGAGTAAACAAGAGACCCAGTACTTC.

The V call is TRBV3-1 (or the pseudogene TRBV3-2), the J call TRBJ1-5; 7 bases fit TRBD1. The CDR3 has 17 amino acids. Trimming removed 0 bases from V and 6 bases from J; junction bases left unmatched: 11. The germline CDR1 and CDR2 sequences are LGHDT and YNNKEL (reference sequence). The CDR3 sequence is CASSQDQTGMHAQPQHF. Written as DNA, the CDR3 is TGTGCCAGCAGCCAAGACCAGACAGGGATGCATGCTCAGCCCCAGCATTTT.

This clone has only one observation. The CDR3 DNA reads TGTGCCACCAGTGACCCCGGCGGCGGAGAGACCCAGTACTTC. Its translation is CATSDPGGGETQYF. V gene TRBV24-1 combines with J gene TRBJ2-5; D uncertain. Germline V gene data show CDR1 as KGHDR and CDR2 as SFDVKD. Trimming removed 4 bases at V and 4 bases at J, with 12 bases between. The CDR3 runs to 14 residues.

The chain uses TRBV15 and TRBJ1-1; the D gene is possibly TRBD1 (5 bases). The germline CDR1 and CDR2 sequences are LNHNV and YYDKDF (reference sequence). The germline V and J ends were trimmed by 0 bases and 3 bases, with 11 bases remaining between them. The CDR3 consists of 15 residues. In DNA form, the CDR3 reads TGTGCCACCAGCAGAGATCAAACAGGCGACACTGAAGCTTTCTTT. It codes for CATSRDQTGDTEAFF.

The chain employs TRBV5-1 and TRBJ2-7; 8 bases map to TRBD1. Germline lookup yields CDR1 SGHRS and CDR2 YFSETQ. J gave up 0 bases and V 5 bases, and 7 bases lay outside the gene matches. The CDR3 is 15 amino acids. In DNA, the CDR3 is TGCGCCAGCAGACCGGGACAGGCGGTCTCCTACGAGCAGTACTTC. Amino acid sequence: CASRPGQAVSYEQYF.

The gene calls are TRBV24-1 and TRBJ2-3; a possible D gene is TRBD2 (6 bases). The germline CDR1 and CDR2 sequences are KGHDR and SFDVKD. Trimming took 3 bases from V and 4 from J, leaving 13 bases between them. This CDR3 has 15 amino acids. The CDR3 here is CATSDPTRGADTQYF. The CDR3 region has the DNA TGTGCCACCAGTGATCCTACTCGCGGGGCAGATACGCAGTATTTT.

This CDR3 is CAIKLFYEQYF. As DNA, the CDR3 is TGTGCCATCAAGCTGTTTTACGAGCAGTACTTC. This chain uses TRBV24-1 with TRBJ2-7; no clear D gene. The germline V gene has CDR1 KGHDR and CDR2 SFDVKD. Trimming removed 11 bases at V and 4 bases at J, with 11 bases between. The CDR3 is made up of 11 amino acids.

The chain links TRBV30 to TRBJ2-1, with TRBD2 matching over 9 bases. The V gene end was trimmed by 3 bases and the J gene end by 7 bases; junction bases not matched to a gene: 16. Germline CDR1 and CDR2: GTSNPN and SVGIG (reference sequence). This CDR3 spans 17 amino acids. CDR3 DNA: TGTGCCTGGAGCCGACCGGGCAGGGCGGGAGGGTATAATGAGCAGTTCTTC. This encodes CAWSRPGRAGGYNEQFF.

About this clone itself: This may arise from a read error, as a much more abundant clone is one base away. This rearrangement joins TRBV11-3 to TRBJ2-2; maybe TRBD1 (5 bases). Germline CDR1 is SGHNT and CDR2 is YENEEA. This CDR3 spans 17 amino acids. The DNA for the CDR3 is TGTGCCAGCAGTACTTCCCTAGGGGTCCCCTACACCGAGGAGCTGTTTTTT. Protein product: CASSTSLGVPYTEELFF.

In its sample, this clone was seen a few times. The chain uses TRBV7-9 and TRBJ1-1; 7 positions match TRBD1. Germline V lookup: CDR1 SEHNR, CDR2 FQNEAQ (reference sequence). This CDR3 has 15 amino acids. J gave up 5 bases and V 1 base, and 7 bases lay outside the gene matches. Here the CDR3 reads CASSLGTGVGTEAFF. For the CDR3, the DNA is TGTGCCAGCAGCTTAGGAACAGGGGTAGGGACTGAAGCTTTCTTT.

This clone was detected a few times. The chain recombines TRBV29-1 with TRBJ1-2, with D perhaps TRBD1 (5 bases). Trimming removed 6 bases from V and 0 bases from J, with 11 bases in between. Per germline, CDR1 SQVTM and CDR2 ANQGSEA. The length of the CDR3 is 13 residues. The CDR3 DNA is TGCAGCGTGGACACCTCTCCTAACTATGGCTACACCTTC. Protein product: CSVDTSPNYGYTF.

The V gene is TRBV18, the J gene TRBJ1-1; 7 bases are a match to TRBD1. V was pared by 6 bases and J by 4 bases, with 5 bases of the junction left unmatched. The germline V gene has CDR1 KGHSH and CDR2 LQKENI. The CDR3 spans 13 residues. The DNA of the CDR3 is TGTGCCAGCTCCTGGACAGGCGTCACTGAAGCTTTCTTT. This encodes CASSWTGVTEAFF.

The chain employs TRBV30 and TRBJ1-4; D unclear. CDR1 and CDR2 (germline): GTSNPN, SVGIG (reference sequence). V lost 8 bases, J lost 8 bases, and 15 bases lay in between. CDR3 length equals 12 residues. Written as DNA, the CDR3 is TGTGCCGCAAACAGTGGTAGGGAAAAACTGTTTTTT. Translating gives CAANSGREKLFF. Combining the CDR3 with reference TRBV30 and TRBJ1-4 gives the whole variable domain SQTIHQWPATLVQPVGSPLSLECTVEGTSNPNLYWYRQAAGRGLQLLFYSVGIGQISSEVPQNLSASRPQDRQFILSSKKLLLSDSGFYLCAANSGREKLFFGSGTQLSVL.

The chain combines TRBV2 with TRBJ2-3; D is ambiguous. V dropped 5 bases and J dropped 2 bases, with 2 bases sitting between them. The CDR3 is 11 amino acids. Germline V gene lookup returns CDR1 SNHLY and CDR2 FYNNEI. The CDR3 coding sequence is TGTGCCAGCAGTCTCACAGATACGCAGTATTTT. Its translation is CASSLTDTQYF.

The chain combines TRBV4-3 with TRBJ2-7; 7 bases fit TRBD1. In germline, CDR1 is LGHNA, CDR2 YSLEER. The CDR3 spans 16 residues. J lost 4 bases, V lost 4 bases, and 13 bases had no gene match. The CDR3 spells CASSLARGGEGYEQYF. The CDR3 DNA sequence: TGCGCCAGCAGCCTGGCCCGAGGGGGCGAAGGGTACGAGCAGTACTTC.

This chain connects TRBV29-1 to TRBJ1-3; D is ambiguous. The CDR3 runs to 14 residues. Germline values: CDR1 SQVTM, CDR2 ANQGSEA. V lost 4 bases to trimming and J lost 2 bases, with 12 bases between them. The CDR3 sequence is CSVVIPTTGNTIYF. In nucleotides, the CDR3 is TGCAGCGTTGTTATCCCTACTACTGGAAACACCATATATTTT.

The rearrangement links TRBV7-9 to TRBJ2-5, with 12 bases lining up with TRBD1. V was pared by 6 bases and J by 5 bases, with 7 bases of the junction left unmatched. Per germline, CDR1 SEHNR and CDR2 FQNEAQ (reference sequence). The CDR3 is made up of 15 amino acids. This CDR3 reads CASRSTGTGGETQYF. The CDR3 DNA reads as TGTGCCAGCAGATCCACCGGGACAGGGGGCGAGACCCAGTACTTC.

The gene calls are TRBV6-2 or TRBV6-3 and TRBJ2-7, with TRBD2 as a possible D gene (5 bases). Deletions cut 2 bases from V and 3 bases from J, with 5 bases between. Germline CDR1 reads MNHEY; CDR2 reads SVGEGT. There are 12 residues in the CDR3. CDR3 protein: CASSYAGYEQYF. The CDR3 nucleotides read TGTGCCAGCAGTTACGCGGGCTACGAGCAGTACTTC.

J is TRBJ2-2 and V is TRBV7-9; weak D call: TRBD1 (6 bases). Between the trimmed V and J ends, which lost 7 bases and 2 bases, there was a span of 14 bases. Looked up from germline, CDR1 is SEHNR and CDR2 is FQNEAQ (reference sequence). The CDR3 sequence is 15 residues long. The CDR3 region is CASTSGTLNTGELFF. CDR3 sequence (DNA): TGTGCCAGCACCTCAGGGACACTCAACACCGGGGAGCTGTTTTTT.

This sequence joins TRBV5-6 and TRBJ1-2; TRBD1 might be the D (5 bases). Germline loops: CDR1 SGHDT, CDR2 YYEEEE. This CDR3 spans 15 amino acids. V lost 2 bases to trimming and J lost 2 bases, with 13 bases between them. The CDR3 is CASSLEGDWNYGYTF. The CDR3 DNA is TGTGCCAGCAGCTTAGAAGGGGACTGGAACTATGGCTACACCTTC. The complete variable domain, with remaining parts taken from reference TRBV5-6 and TRBJ1-2, reads DAGVTQSPTHLIKTRGQQVTLRCSPKSGHDTVSWYQQALGQGPQFIFQYYEEEERQRGNFPDRFSGHQFPNYSSELNVNALLLGDSALYLCASSLEGDWNYGYTFGSGTRLTVV.